This T cell receptor (beta chain) stems from a study of technical replicates of blood from four donors (dated by TCRdb to about 2017). Including cysteine and phenylalanine, the CDR3 has 14 amino acids. Of the read, only the CDR3 DNA is kept; its 42 bases are in frame from base 1. Trimmed from V: 2 bases; trimmed from J: 3 bases; junction bases lacking a gene match: 4. The CDR1 and CDR2 encoded by the germline V gene are SQVTM and ANQGSEA. The library was produced with the immunoSEQ multiplex PCR assay. TCRdb re-hosts the immuneACCESS table, in-frame sequences only. Its copies lack some clones; in the studies checked, an unresolved V gene accounts for under half of them, and the cause for the rest is not known. The sample has around 92,000 clones on record, roughly 95% of them singletons. The ten largest clones capture over 0.2% of the sample. This clone was detected only once. What this receptor recognizes is not known. Per-base qualities were not stored, and no clone one base away is much larger.

The sequenced sample consisted of T cells isolated from PBMCs. The clonotype was recovered from a human donor in good health. The chain links TRBV29-1 with TRBJ1-2; 9 central nucleotides agree with TRBD1. The DNA is TGCAGCGTTGAAACCTGGACAGGGGACTATGGCTACACCTTC. Its amino acids are CSVETWTGDYGYTF.